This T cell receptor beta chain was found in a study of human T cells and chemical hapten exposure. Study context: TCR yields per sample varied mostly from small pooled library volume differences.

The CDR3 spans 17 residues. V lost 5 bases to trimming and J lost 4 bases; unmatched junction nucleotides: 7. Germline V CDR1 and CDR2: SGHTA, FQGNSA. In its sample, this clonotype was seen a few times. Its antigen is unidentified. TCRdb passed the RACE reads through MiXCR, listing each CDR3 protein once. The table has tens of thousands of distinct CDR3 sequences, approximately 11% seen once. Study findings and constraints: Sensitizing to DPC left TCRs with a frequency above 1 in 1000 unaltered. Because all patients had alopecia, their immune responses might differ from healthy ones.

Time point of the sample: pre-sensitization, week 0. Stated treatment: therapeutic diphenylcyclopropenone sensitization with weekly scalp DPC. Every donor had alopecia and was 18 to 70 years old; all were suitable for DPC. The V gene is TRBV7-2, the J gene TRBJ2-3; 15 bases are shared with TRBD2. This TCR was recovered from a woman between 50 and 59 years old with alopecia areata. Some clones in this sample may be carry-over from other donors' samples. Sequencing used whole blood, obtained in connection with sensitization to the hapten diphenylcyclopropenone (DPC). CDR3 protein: CASSRRTSGGVADTQYF. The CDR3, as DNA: TGTGCCAGCAGCCGCCGGACTAGCGGGGGGGTGGCAGATACGCAGTATTTT.